This entry concerns a single T cell receptor (beta chain). The sample originates from a study of OX40 agonist ivuxolimab in advanced cancers. Clones were sequenced by immunoSEQ multiplex PCR, and TCRdb holds only the in-frame ones, with some missing. The sample lists under 150,000 clones, roughly nine tenths occurring once. The CDR3 runs 15 residues. Trimming stripped 4 bases from V and 7 bases from J, with 17 bases between. The germline CDR1 and CDR2 sequences are MNHEY and SMNVEV (reference sequence). The chain employs TRBV27 and TRBJ2-1, with D possibly being TRBD2 (6 bases). This sequence was found in an adult with an advanced solid tumor such as melanoma, head and neck, liver or kidney cancer. The sequenced sample was CD4+ or CD8+ T cells sorted from blood, obtained in a trial of the OX40 agonist ivuxolimab. The CDR3 region is CASSSSGTGRNEQFF. CDR3 nucleotide sequence: TGTGCCAGCAGTTCGTCCGGGACGGGGAGGAATGAGCAGTTCTTC.